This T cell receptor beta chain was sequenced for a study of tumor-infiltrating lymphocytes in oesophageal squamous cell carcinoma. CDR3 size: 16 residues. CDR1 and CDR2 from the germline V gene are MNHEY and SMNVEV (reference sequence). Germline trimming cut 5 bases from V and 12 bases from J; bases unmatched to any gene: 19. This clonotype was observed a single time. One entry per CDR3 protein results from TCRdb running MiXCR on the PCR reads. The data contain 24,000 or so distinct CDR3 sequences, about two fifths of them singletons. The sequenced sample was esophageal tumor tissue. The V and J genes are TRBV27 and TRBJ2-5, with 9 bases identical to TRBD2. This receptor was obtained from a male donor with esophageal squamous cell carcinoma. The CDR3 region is CASSLTPGTSTDTEYF. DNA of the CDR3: TGTGCCAGCAGTCTCACGCCCGGGACTAGCACAGATACGGAGTACTTC.